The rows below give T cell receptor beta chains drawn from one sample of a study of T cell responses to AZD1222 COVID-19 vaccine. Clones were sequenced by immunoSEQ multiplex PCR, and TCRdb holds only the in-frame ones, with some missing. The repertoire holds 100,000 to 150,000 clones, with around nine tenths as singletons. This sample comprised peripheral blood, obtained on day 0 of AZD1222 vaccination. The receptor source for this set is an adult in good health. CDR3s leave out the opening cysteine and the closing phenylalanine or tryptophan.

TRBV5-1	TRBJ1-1	ASSLYDRDTEAF
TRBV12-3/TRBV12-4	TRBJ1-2	ASKTGVGYT
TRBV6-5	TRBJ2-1	ASITGTGEQF
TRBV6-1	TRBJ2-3	ASSESHADTQY
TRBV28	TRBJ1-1	ASLAQPGGIAEAF
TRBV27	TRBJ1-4	ASSLVATNEKLF
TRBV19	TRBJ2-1	ASSMGGVNNEQF
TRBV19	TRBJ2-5	ASSNNGETQY
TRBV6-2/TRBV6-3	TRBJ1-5	ASSYSIQGDQPQH
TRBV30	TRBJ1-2	AWAPRDLSFYGYT
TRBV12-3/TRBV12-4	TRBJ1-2	ASSLGRVGGYT
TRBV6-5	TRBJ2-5	ASSYSSGGAPGTQY
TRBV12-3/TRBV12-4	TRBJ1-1	ASSEQGNTEAF
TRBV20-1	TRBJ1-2	SAGNNYGYT
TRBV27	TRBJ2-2	ASSQRGSNTGELF
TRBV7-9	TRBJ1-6	ASSLGSLGYNSPLH
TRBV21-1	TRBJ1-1	AGLLHGGYRGPHPPEAF
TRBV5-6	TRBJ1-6	ASSTNTLSPLH
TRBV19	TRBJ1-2	ASRPRGGRGYT
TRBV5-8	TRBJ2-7	ASSKRGGGLQLEQY
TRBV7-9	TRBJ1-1	ASSLGENTEAF
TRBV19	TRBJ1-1	ATMGTGRTEAF
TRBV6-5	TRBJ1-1	ASSRTGHKSEAF
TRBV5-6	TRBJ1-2	ASSSRAYGYT
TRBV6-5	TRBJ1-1	ASRIQLNTEAF
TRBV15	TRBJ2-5	ATSRGGGPRQETQY
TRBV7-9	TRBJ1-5	ASRAGTGNQPQH
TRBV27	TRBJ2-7	ASGLAGQGYEQY
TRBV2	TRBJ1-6	ASSRDRGSSYNSPLH
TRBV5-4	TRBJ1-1	ASSLGERPLEAF
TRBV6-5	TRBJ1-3	ASSGGLYLLNTIY
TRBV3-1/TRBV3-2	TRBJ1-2	ASSQATGGYT
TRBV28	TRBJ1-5	ASLSYRGISNQPQH
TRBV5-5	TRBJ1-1	ASSPLLGGEKAF
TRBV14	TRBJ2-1	ASSQEAGTSGGDEQF
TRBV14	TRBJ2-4	ASSQGGRDIQY
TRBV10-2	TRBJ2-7	ASSPDRGGGQY
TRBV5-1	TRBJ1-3	ASSTGTGGNTIY
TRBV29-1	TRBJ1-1	SVEIGRSGGEAF
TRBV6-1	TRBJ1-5	ASSEGGYSNQPQH
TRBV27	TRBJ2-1	ASSLSPGGPTFYNEQF
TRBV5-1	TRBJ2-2	ASSPQGAGGELF
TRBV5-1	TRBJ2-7	ASSTGGSDYEQY
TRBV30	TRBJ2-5	AWSVRGARLAETQY
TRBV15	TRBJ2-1	ATRNHGGAPYNEQF
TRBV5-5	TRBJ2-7	ASSPTGGSYEQY
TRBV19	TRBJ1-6	ASRESSYNSPLH
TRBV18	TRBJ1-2	ASSQTGQGDGYT
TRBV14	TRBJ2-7	ASSRQTNYEQY
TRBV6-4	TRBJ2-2	ASSLRDTSNTGELF
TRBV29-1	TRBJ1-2	SVAGLYGYT
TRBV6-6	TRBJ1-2	ASSTRGGYT
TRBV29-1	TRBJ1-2	SVPLQGATGYGYT